This TCR beta chain appears in the sequencing data of a study of T cell repertoires in cytomegalovirus infection. The overall study: Well-studied HLA-B-restricted epitopes and recently identified HLA-C-restricted epitopes of CMV were both used in the study.

This clonotype turned up a few times. What it recognizes is unknown. Whole-study findings and limits: People with CMV and the relevant HLA were identified by cumulative public TCR beta family frequency.

TCRdb processed the reads anew with MiXCR; each CDR3 protein has one entry. The data contain approximately 600,000 distinct CDR3 sequences, 40% of them singletons. The CDR3 has 14 residues. Germline V gene sequence: CDR1 SGHVT, CDR2 SQSDAQ. Between the trimmed V and J ends, which lost 1 base and 14 bases, there was a span of 15 bases. The receptor was derived from a human donor in good health (CMV status not recorded). Some clones in this sample may be carry-over from other donors' samples. The chain joins TRBV7-4 to TRBJ1-6, with unresolved D. This specimen was cultured PBMCs, taken from culture after CMV antigen stimulation. The CDR3 loop reads CASSLGLSGKSLHF. CDR3 sequence (DNA): TGTGCCAGCAGCTTAGGGTTGAGTGGCAAATCCCTCCACTTT. Complete variable domain (other parts from reference TRBV7-4 and TRBJ1-6): GAGVSQSPRYKVAKRGRDVALRCDSISGHVTLYWYRQTLGQGSEVLTYSQSDAQRDKSGRPSGRFSAERPERSVSTLKIQRTEQGDSAVYLCASSLGLSGKSLHFGNGTRLTVT.